A single TCR beta chain is shown here with its context. No antigen is known for it. Only in-frame clones appear in the TCRdb table, and some are missing; sequencing was by immunoSEQ multiplex PCR. The table shows about 99,000 clones, with around 47% occurring only once. This entry comes from a study of shared clonotypes between healthy human individuals. The CDR3 is made up of 14 amino acids. Germline CDR1 reads SEHNR; CDR2 reads FQNEAQ (reference sequence). V gave up 8 bases and J gave up 6 bases; unmatched junction bases: 8. Study-wide points: The small donor group covered limited genetic and exposure diversity.

Sequenced: PBMCs. This chain links TRBV7-9 with TRBJ1-2; the match to TRBD1 covers 11 bases. The clonotype comes from a woman in her thirties or forties in good health. Some clones in this sample may be carry-over from other donors' samples. This CDR3 is CASFRDRGTHGYTF. Here the CDR3 DNA reads TGTGCCAGCTTCCGGGACAGGGGGACCCATGGCTACACCTTC. Complete variable domain (other parts from reference TRBV7-9 and TRBJ1-2): DTGVSQNPRHKITKRGQNVTFRCDPISEHNRLYWYRQTLGQGPEFLTYFQNEAQLEKSRLLSDRFSAERPKGSFSTLEIQRTEQGDSAMYLCASFRDRGTHGYTFGSGTRLTVV.